This TCR beta chain was identified during a study of T cell repertoires in cytomegalovirus infection. Study summary: A matching HLA type, together with CMV infection, was signaled by public TCR beta signatures.

Via MiXCR, TCRdb re-called the reads, giving one row per CDR3 protein. The sample has some 700,000 distinct CDR3 sequences; 35% are singletons. The CDR3 is 13 amino acids. Trimming removed 10 bases from V and 5 bases from J, with 15 bases in between. From germline, CDR1 is MNHNS and CDR2 SASEGT. This clonotype appeared many times. Its specificity is not known. General study results and limits: Clonotypes of TCR beta that were HLA-C-restricted and CMV-specific dominated the ex vivo response.

This sequence was found in a human donor in good health (CMV status not recorded). Some clones in this sample may be carry-over from other donors' samples. The chain couples TRBV6-1 to TRBJ2-1; D possibly corresponds to TRBD2 (6 bases). The sequenced sample was PBMCs. The CDR3 coding sequence is TGTGCCAACTCCTACAGGAGGGACAATGAGCAGTTCTTC. Translation gives CANSYRRDNEQFF.